These 23 T cell receptor beta chains were all obtained from the same sample, sequenced in a study of T-cell memory formation after mild COVID-19. TCRdb reprocessed the 5' RACE reads with MiXCR, giving one entry per CDR3 protein. This sample has around 200,000 distinct CDR3 sequences, with about a fifth found just once. Material for sequencing was PBMCs or a T cell subset sorted from them (not recorded which). All receptors derive from an adult woman who had mild COVID-19 (a few samples of this study predate the infection). Cell type and time point are not known.

The table lists this clonotype with many counts. The gene calls are TRBV4-2 and TRBJ1-2, with D uncertain. This CDR3 is built from 15 residues. V was cut by 2 bases and J by 0 bases, with 10 bases left in between. In germline, CDR1 is LGHNA, CDR2 YNFKEQ. CDR3 sequence reads: CASSQNGQPNYGYTF. The CDR3 DNA sequence: TGTGCCAGCAGCCAAAATGGGCAGCCTAACTATGGCTACACCTTC.

This chain connects TRBV7-2 to TRBJ2-7; tentative D call: TRBD1 (5 bases). Germline V gene lookup returns CDR1 SGHTA and CDR2 FQGNSA. The V end was cut by 3 bases, the J end by 2 bases, with 8 bases between. The CDR3 contains 13 residues. As DNA, the CDR3 is TGTGCCAGCAGCTTGTCAGGGACCTACGAGCAGTACTTC. Translation: CASSLSGTYEQYF.

This clonotype appeared a few times. This chain links TRBV4-2 with TRBJ1-2, with a tentative D call TRBD1 (5 bases). CDR1 is LGHNA, CDR2 YNFKEQ, per germline. V lost 1 base to trimming and J lost 5 bases, with 23 bases between them. The CDR3 sequence is 18 residues long. CDR3 bases: TGTGCCAGCAGCCAAGCTCGGGCAGGGTCGGCGTTATGGTATGGCTACACCTTC. Amino acids: CASSQARAGSALWYGYTF.

A note on this clonotype: One end of the junction is discordant with germline, which a read error may explain. This chain uses TRBV4-2 with TRBJ1-2, with a tentative D call TRBD1 (5 bases). CDR3 length: 16 amino acids. Germline V gives CDR1 LGHNA, CDR2 YNFKEQ. The CDR3 DNA reads TGTGCCAGCAGCAAAGAACGGTGGGGACGGGGCTATGGCTACACCTTC. Translation: CASSKERWGRGYGYTF.

The chain recombines TRBV9 with TRBJ2-7; 11 bases are a match to TRBD2. CDR1 SGDLS and CDR2 YYNGEE come from the germline V gene. CDR3 length: 13 amino acids. V was pared by 3 bases and J by 10 bases, with 6 bases of the junction left unmatched. CDR3 residues: CASSAYSGRAQYF. The CDR3 DNA follows: TGTGCCAGCAGCGCTTATAGCGGGAGGGCACAGTACTTC.

This clonotype was recorded a few times. The CDR3 DNA reads TGTGCCAGCAGCTTAGTCCCGACAGGGGATGGCTACACCTTC. Translated, it gives CASSLVPTGDGYTF. The chain uses TRBV7-9 and TRBJ1-2; 8 bases agree with TRBD1. V lost 1 base to trimming and J lost 6 bases; unmatched junction nucleotides: 4. The CDR3 contains 14 residues. The germline V gene has CDR1 SEHNR and CDR2 FQNEAQ (reference sequence).

As concerns this clonotype: Lacking the conserved final phenylalanine or tryptophan, this CDR3 likely reflects a read error. The limits of the CDR3 on the DNA are not certain, so only TCRdb's listed CDR3 is given. V gene TRBV12-3 or TRBV12-4 combines with J gene TRBJ1-2; TRBD1, the table's D call, lacks a check against the DNA. Including both end residues, the CDR3 is 11 amino acids long. The CDR3 spells CASSYGAQLWV.

This clonotype came up a few times. The chain links TRBV11-2 to TRBJ1-2, with D possibly being TRBD1 (5 bases). This CDR3 contains 12 residues. The germline V gene encodes CDR1 SGHAT and CDR2 FQNNGV. V dropped 6 bases and J dropped 10 bases, with 15 bases sitting between them. The CDR3, as DNA: TGTGCCAGCAGACAGGCCTTAGGTGACTACACCTTC. Its translation: CASRQALGDYTF. The whole variable domain, filled in from reference TRBV11-2 and TRBJ1-2, reads EAGVAQSPRYKIIEKRQSVAFWCNPISGHATLYWYQQILGQGPKLLIQFQNNGVVDDSQLPKDRFSAERLKGVDSTLKIQPAKLEDSAVYLCASRQALGDYTFGSGTRLTVV.

The V and J genes are TRBV5-1 and TRBJ2-1, with D hard to call. V shed 0 bases and J shed 8 bases, with 12 bases lying between them. Germline-derived CDR1 and CDR2 are SGHRS and YFSETQ. The CDR3 is made up of 14 amino acids. CDR3 nucleotide sequence: TGCGCCAGCAGCTTGGGCAGGTGTAATGATGAGCAGTTCTTC. Amino acid sequence: CASSLGRCNDEQFF.

This clonotype was seen more than once but under ten times. The chain links TRBV6-4 to TRBJ1-2; D is undetermined. In germline, CDR1 is MRHNA, CDR2 SNTAGT. The V end lost 2 bases, the J end lost 8 bases, and 9 bases lay between the germline ends. CDR3 length: 12 amino acids. Written as DNA, the CDR3 is TGTGCCAGCAGTGACGGGTTTCGCGGCTACACCTTC. Amino acids: CASSDGFRGYTF.

The chain links TRBV4-1 to TRBJ1-5; TRBD1 aligns across 8 bases. CDR3 length equals 15 residues. After removal of 0 bases from V and 5 bases from J, the junction contained 3 bases not matched to a gene. Germline V gene lookup returns CDR1 MGHRA and CDR2 YSYEKL. In nucleotides, the CDR3 is TGCGCCAGCAGCCAAGATGGACAGGGCCATCAGCCCCAGCATTTT. Translated, it gives CASSQDGQGHQPQHF.

A few counts support this clonotype. The chain links TRBV3-1 to TRBJ2-7, with D maybe TRBD1 (5 bases). The CDR3 length is 15 residues. CDR1 is LGHDT and CDR2 is YNNKEL in the germline V gene (reference sequence). Trimming shortened V by 0 bases and J by 4 bases, and 13 bases separated the two germline ends. As DNA, the CDR3 is TGTGCCAGCAGCCAAGAGGGGCCTTTTAGATACGAGCAGTACTTC. Protein product: CASSQEGPFRYEQYF.

A few counts support this clonotype. This chain links TRBV2 with TRBJ2-5, with TRBD1 matching over 12 bases. This CDR3 is 15 amino acids long. J gave up 5 bases and V 6 bases, and 7 bases lay outside the gene matches. From germline, CDR1 is SNHLY and CDR2 FYNNEI. In DNA form, the CDR3 reads TGTGCCAGCAGAGAGGGACAGGGGGCCGAGGAGACCCAGTACTTC. This encodes CASREGQGAEETQYF.

This clonotype turned up a few times. The chain is built from TRBV13 and TRBJ2-1; D unclear. CDR1 PRHDT and CDR2 FYEKMQ come from the germline V gene (reference sequence). V lost 7 bases and J 0 bases, leaving 10 bases between the germline ends. CDR3 length: 14 residues. The CDR3 sequence: CASTPRSSYNEQFF. CDR3 bases: TGTGCCAGCACCCCGAGAAGCTCCTACAATGAGCAGTTCTTC.

This clonotype was picked up a small number of times. The V and J genes are TRBV5-1 and TRBJ2-2, with D unclear. The CDR3 is made up of 15 amino acids. Looked up from germline, CDR1 is SGHRS and CDR2 is YFSETQ. The V and J ends lost 0 bases and 5 bases respectively, with 11 bases between them. The CDR3 DNA sequence: TGCGCCAGCAGCTTGGAAGACTCCGGTACCGGGGAGCTGTTTTTT. Protein sequence: CASSLEDSGTGELFF.

This clonotype was found a few times. The genes are TRBV20-1 and TRBJ2-3; 7 bases match TRBD2. With V trimmed by 3 bases and J by 4 bases, 10 bases remained unmatched. This CDR3 is 15 amino acids long. CDR1 and CDR2 from the germline V gene are DFQATT and SNEGSKA (reference sequence). CDR3 amino acids: CSASRSASGSDTQYF. The CDR3 nucleotides read TGCAGTGCTAGTCGTTCTGCTAGCGGTTCAGATACGCAGTATTTT.

In this sample, this clonotype turned up a few times. The CDR3 is CSARDADRRYEQYF. The CDR3 nucleotides are TGCAGTGCTAGAGATGCGGACAGGCGATACGAGCAGTACTTC. The chain is built from TRBV20-1 and TRBJ2-7; 7 nucleotides line up with TRBD1. This CDR3 spans 14 amino acids. V lost 0 bases and J lost 4; bases outside the gene matches: 6. CDR1 and CDR2 (germline): DFQATT, SNEGSKA (reference sequence).

The chain combines TRBV12-3 or TRBV12-4 with TRBJ1-1, with no clear D. V was pared by 4 bases and J by 5 bases, with 17 bases between. The CDR3 runs 15 residues. The DNA for the CDR3 is TGTGCCAGCAGTTCGAAGCCGTCCCCTGGGACTGAAGCTTTCTTT. The encoded protein is CASSSKPSPGTEAFF.

This clonotype came up a few times. The chain links TRBV7-8 to TRBJ2-1, with a weak D call TRBD2 (6 bases). Germline CDR1 is SGHVS and CDR2 is FQNEAQ. V was shortened by 5 bases and J by 8 bases, with 19 bases between the two germline ends. The CDR3 is made up of 15 amino acids. CDR3 sequence: CASSVTGTGMYEQFF. DNA of the CDR3: TGTGCCAGCAGCGTGACCGGGACTGGGATGTATGAGCAGTTCTTC.

This clonotype has just a few counts. The rearrangement joins TRBV11-2 to TRBJ2-3, with D perhaps TRBD2 (6 bases). The germline V gene encodes CDR1 SGHAT and CDR2 FQNNGV. Trimming stripped 2 bases from V and 4 bases from J, with 16 bases between. The CDR3 runs to 16 residues. The CDR3, as DNA: TGTGCCAGCAGCTTAATCTGGACGGGGGTGGCAGATACGCAGTATTTT. It specifies CASSLIWTGVADTQYF. Complete variable domain (other parts from reference TRBV11-2 and TRBJ2-3): EAGVAQSPRYKIIEKRQSVAFWCNPISGHATLYWYQQILGQGPKLLIQFQNNGVVDDSQLPKDRFSAERLKGVDSTLKIQPAKLEDSAVYLCASSLIWTGVADTQYFGPGTRLTVL.

This clonotype was picked up a small number of times. This chain's CDR3 is CASSQRSTGQETQYF. The DNA of the CDR3 is TGTGCCAGCAGCCAGAGGTCAACAGGACAAGAGACCCAGTACTTC. V gene TRBV4-2 combines with J gene TRBJ2-5, with TRBD1 as a possible D gene (5 bases). Germline CDR1 and CDR2: LGHNA and YNFKEQ. The CDR3 runs to 15 residues. The germline V and J ends were trimmed by 3 bases and 2 bases, with 13 bases remaining between them.

The genes are TRBV29-1 and TRBJ2-1, with 9 nucleotides matching TRBD2. The length of the CDR3 is 16 residues. V was pared by 3 bases and J by 8 bases, with 14 bases of the junction left unmatched. The germline gives CDR1 SQVTM, CDR2 ANQGSEA. CDR3 coding DNA: TGCAGCGTTGAGGGGCGGGAGGGCCCCTCAAAATATGAGCAGTTCTTC. This gives the protein CSVEGREGPSKYEQFF.

This clonotype turned up a few times. The junction and the germline gene differ at one end; a read error may be behind it. This rearrangement joins TRBV29-1 to TRBJ1-2; 8 bases line up with TRBD1. Germline V gene lookup returns CDR1 SQVTM and CDR2 ANQGSEA. CDR3 length: 10 amino acids. The CDR3 loop is CSVHQGALGF. The CDR3 DNA is TGCAGCGTTCATCAGGGGGCGCTTGGCTTC.